This TCR beta chain was found in a study of long-term antiretroviral therapy in people with HIV. At the level of the study: The 2015 immediate-ART recommendation came about a decade after the earliest samples.

Sequencing relied on immunoSEQ assay v3.0, run at survey level. It was roughly 35,000-50,000 T-cell genomes per sample that sequencing targeted. Produced via immunoSEQ multiplex PCR; TCRdb's table is partial and in-frame only. This sample has about 43,000 clones, with roughly 93% found just once. CDR1 and CDR2 (germline): MNHEY, SVGAGI. The V and J ends lost 10 bases and 7 bases, in that order; junction bases with no gene match: 12. The CDR3 spans 13 residues. This chain links TRBV6-5 with TRBJ2-5; 7 positions match TRBD2. The TCR sequence derives from a man younger than 45 with HIV. The sequenced sample was unsorted PBMCs, obtained approximately 9.5 years after starting antiretroviral therapy. In DNA form, the CDR3 reads TGTGCCACCCTCGCGGGGTCGGGGGGGACCCAGTACTTC. It specifies CATLAGSGGTQYF.